This entry lists 22 T cell receptor beta chains sequenced from one sample in a study of circulating and synovial CD4+ cells in juvenile arthritis. Assay used: immunoSEQ multiplex PCR; TCRdb lists only in-frame clones, some missing. The sample gives about 36,000 clones, 85% to 95% of which show up once; around 0.67% is in the top ten. The specimen was CD4+ T cells from blood. The receptors were gathered from a human donor with juvenile idiopathic arthritis.

The chain recombines TRBV11-2 with TRBJ1-1; the match to TRBD1 covers 7 bases. There are 14 residues in the CDR3. The germline gives CDR1 SGHAT, CDR2 FQNNGV. Trimming at V came to 4 bases and at J to 6 bases, leaving 8 bases not matched to a gene. CDR3 coding DNA: TGTGCCAGCAGCTCGGTACAGGGGAAGCCTGAAGCTTTCTTT. Protein sequence: CASSSVQGKPEAFF.

The chain employs TRBV10-3 and TRBJ1-1; D is perhaps TRBD1 (6 bases). V lost 6 bases to trimming and J lost 4 bases, with 21 bases between them. The CDR3 runs 16 residues. Germline CDR1 is ENHRY and CDR2 is SYGVKD. CDR3 loop: CAIRISGEGLGTEAFF. Written as DNA, the CDR3 is TGTGCCATCAGAATCTCAGGGGAGGGGCTGGGCACTGAAGCTTTCTTT.

The V and J genes are TRBV6-6 and TRBJ2-4; 8 bases align to TRBD1. CDR3 size: 15 residues. The germline gives CDR1 MNHNY, CDR2 SVGAGI (reference sequence). V shed 6 bases, J shed 8 bases, and the junction held 12 bases outside the gene matches. CDR3 in amino acids: CASSDRGSTMDIQYF. The CDR3 region has the DNA TGTGCCAGCAGCGACAGGGGATCGACGATGGACATTCAGTACTTC.

This sequence joins TRBV21-1 and TRBJ1-3. TRBV21-1 is recorded as a pseudogene. The length of the CDR3 is 19 residues. Here the CDR3 DNA reads TGTGCCAGCAGCAAAGAACCTGGGCCCCGTGAGGGCTCTGGAAACACCATATATTTT. This sequence encodes CASSKEPGPREGSGNTIYF.

The chain combines TRBV7-3 with TRBJ2-1; 10 positions match TRBD2. The CDR3 covers 16 residues. The V and J ends lost 2 bases and 5 bases, in that order; junction bases with no gene match: 6. In germline, CDR1 is SGHTA, CDR2 FQGTGA. The CDR3 here is CASSLWSGGADNEQFF. CDR3 bases: TGTGCCAGCAGCTTATGGAGCGGGGGGGCCGACAATGAGCAGTTCTTC.

J is TRBJ2-5 and V is TRBV7-3; D not certain. The CDR3 length is 13 residues. Trimming pared 5 bases from V and 1 base from J, leaving 8 bases between. Germline CDR1 is SGHTA and CDR2 is FQGTGA. The CDR3 coding sequence is TGTGCCAGCAGCACCTCGGGCCAAGAGACCCAGTACTTC. Amino acid sequence: CASSTSGQETQYF.

This clone was observed once. The sample holds other DNA sequences that translate to the same CDR3. The chain's CDR3 is CASSPGSYNEQFF. The CDR3 nucleotides read TGTGCCAGCAGTCCGGGCTCCTACAATGAGCAGTTCTTC. The chain has TRBV7-3 and TRBJ2-1; D not resolved. CDR3 length equals 13 residues. CDR1 is SGHTA, CDR2 FQGTGA, per germline. V was trimmed by 6 bases and J by 0 bases, leaving 6 bases between them. Together with reference TRBV7-3 and TRBJ2-1, the CDR3 gives the full variable domain: GAGVSQTPSNKVTEKGKYVELRCDPISGHTALYWYRQSLGQGPEFLIYFQGTGAADDSGLPNDRFFAVRPEGSVSTLKIQRTERGDSAVYLCASSPGSYNEQFFGPGTRLTVL.

This clone was seen a single time. This chain uses TRBV18 with TRBJ1-1; D remains unclear. CDR1 and CDR2 (germline): KGHSH, LQKENI. The germline V and J ends were trimmed by 0 bases and 1 base, with 6 bases remaining between them. The CDR3 contains 14 residues. CDR3 sequence reads: CASSPPHGNTEAFF. The CDR3 nucleotides read TGTGCCAGCTCACCACCGCACGGGAACACTGAAGCTTTCTTT.

The chain has TRBV19 and TRBJ2-1, with 8 bases matching TRBD2. V was clipped by 7 bases and J by 2 bases; unmatched bases: 7. Per the germline V gene, CDR1 is LNHDA and CDR2 is SQIVND (reference sequence). CDR3 length: 15 residues. The CDR3 is CASTKRGRAYNEQFF. CDR3 sequence (DNA): TGTGCCAGTACTAAGCGGGGGCGTGCCTACAATGAGCAGTTCTTC.

The chain recombines TRBV5-1 with TRBJ1-4; 8 bases are a match to TRBD1. Trimming removed 4 bases from V and 5 bases from J; junction bases left unmatched: 7. The CDR3 totals 15 residues. Germline CDR1 is SGHRS and CDR2 is YFSETQ. The CDR3 DNA sequence: TGCGCCAGCAGCCGGGACAGGCAAATAAATGAAAAACTGTTTTTT. Amino acid sequence: CASSRDRQINEKLFF.

In this sample, this clone turned up a few times. This rearrangement joins TRBV11-2 to TRBJ1-1; D is ambiguous. V lost 5 bases and J 2 bases, leaving 21 bases between the germline ends. CDR3 size: 17 residues. CDR1 and CDR2 from the germline V gene are SGHAT and FQNNGV. In DNA form, the CDR3 reads TGTGCCAGCAGCCCAAGGGTCGGGGTATCGGCCAACACTGAAGCTTTCTTT. It specifies CASSPRVGVSANTEAFF.

The chain recombines TRBV4-3 with TRBJ1-1; 10 positions match TRBD1. Per germline, CDR1 LGHNA and CDR2 YSLEER. CDR3 length equals 15 residues. Losses at the gene ends were 0 bases for V and 6 bases for J; bases not matched to a gene: 4. The CDR3 loop is CASSQDGTGDPEAFF. The DNA for the CDR3 is TGCGCCAGCAGCCAAGATGGGACAGGGGATCCTGAAGCTTTCTTT.

The V call is TRBV6-1, the J call TRBJ2-1, with 8 nucleotides matching TRBD2. In germline, CDR1 is MNHNS, CDR2 SASEGT. V lost 6 bases to trimming and J lost 0 bases; unmatched junction nucleotides: 4. This CDR3 has 15 amino acids. The CDR3 DNA reads as TGTGCCAGCAGACCGGGGGGGCCCTCCTACAATGAGCAGTTCTTC. Protein product: CASRPGGPSYNEQFF.

This sequence joins TRBV7-2 and TRBJ2-3; TRBD1 agrees at 9 bases. The length of the CDR3 is 16 residues. Germline loops: CDR1 SGHTA, CDR2 FQGNSA. Germline trimming cut 4 bases from V and 4 bases from J; bases unmatched to any gene: 9. CDR3 nucleotide sequence: TGTGCCAGCAGCTCCCCGCGGGACAGGGTGGCAGATACGCAGTATTTT. As protein: CASSSPRDRVADTQYF.

The V gene is TRBV4-3, the J gene TRBJ2-2, with TRBD2 matching over 10 bases. Germline CDR1 reads LGHNA; CDR2 reads YSLEER. CDR3 length: 20 residues. After removal of 0 bases from V and 4 bases from J, the junction contained 14 bases not matched to a gene. The CDR3 reads CASSQDRGQAIAGGTGELFF. The CDR3 DNA reads as TGCGCCAGCAGCCAAGATAGAGGTCAGGCAATAGCGGGGGGCACCGGGGAGCTGTTTTTT.

The rearrangement uses TRBV7-9 and TRBJ2-5; TRBD1 agrees at 7 bases. V lost 5 bases and J lost 5; bases outside the gene matches: 14. Germline loops: CDR1 SEHNR, CDR2 FQNEAQ (reference sequence). This CDR3 contains 16 residues. The CDR3 nucleotides are TGTGCCAGCAGCCCCACTCCCGGGGCACAGGGGGAGACCCAGTACTTC. It specifies CASSPTPGAQGETQYF.

CDR3 protein: CASSLFGGAGLGELFF. The CDR3 DNA sequence: TGTGCCAGCAGTTTATTTGGGGGGGCTGGGTTGGGGGAGCTGTTTTTT. V is TRBV27 and J is TRBJ2-2, with D perhaps matching TRBD2 (7 bases). The CDR3 totals 16 residues. Germline CDR1 MNHEY, CDR2 SMNVEV (reference sequence). With 1 base removed from V and 8 bases from J, the gap between germline ends came to 17 bases.

The V call is TRBV7-2, the J call TRBJ1-3; D is uncertain. Trimming took 2 bases from V and 8 from J, leaving 4 bases between them. This CDR3 has 11 amino acids. Germline V gives CDR1 SGHTA, CDR2 FQGNSA. CDR3 sequence reads: CASSLSDTIYF. CDR3 bases: TGTGCCAGCAGCTTAAGCGACACCATATATTTT.

The genes are TRBV6-6 and TRBJ2-2; TRBD1 aligns across 9 bases. V was pared by 6 bases and J by 3 bases, with 5 bases of the junction left unmatched. CDR3 length: 15 amino acids. Germline CDR1 MNHNY, CDR2 SVGAGI (reference sequence). Written as DNA, the CDR3 is TGTGCCAGCAGACAGGGGGCAACGTACACCGGGGAGCTGTTTTTT. Protein: CASRQGATYTGELFF.

The V and J genes are TRBV7-9 and TRBJ1-4, with 7 bases lining up with TRBD1. The CDR3 is 16 amino acids. The trim removed 5 bases at V and 4 bases at J, leaving 10 bases unmatched. Looked up from germline, CDR1 is SEHNR and CDR2 is FQNEAQ (reference sequence). CDR3 amino acids: CASSLGPTGVNEKLFF. DNA of the CDR3: TGTGCCAGCAGCCTCGGACCCACAGGGGTTAATGAAAAACTGTTTTTT.

The chain employs TRBV12-5 and TRBJ2-7; the match to TRBD1 covers 7 bases. V lost 1 base, J lost 1 base, and 1 base stayed unmatched. There are 14 residues in the CDR3. Germline V gene sequence: CDR1 LGHNT, CDR2 FRNRAP. This CDR3 is CASGLEGQSYEQYF. For the CDR3, the DNA is TGTGCTAGTGGTTTGGAGGGACAGTCCTACGAGCAGTACTTC.

The chain combines TRBV11-2 with TRBJ2-5, with TRBD1 matching over 10 bases. Germline CDR1 SGHAT, CDR2 FQNNGV. V lost 4 bases and J lost 4; bases outside the gene matches: 0. The CDR3 has 13 residues. The CDR3 reads CASSWTGGETQYF. CDR3 sequence (DNA): TGTGCCAGCAGCTGGACAGGGGGAGAGACCCAGTACTTC.